This T cell receptor beta chain was recovered during a study of CXCR3-negative and CXCR3-positive naive CD8 T cells. UMI-labeled TRB cDNA libraries were prepared by 5' RACE. TCRdb re-called the 5' RACE reads and gives one entry per CDR3 protein, without DNA. The listing contains roughly 100,000 distinct CDR3 sequences. The clonotype originates from a human donor in good health. Some clones in this sample may be carry-over from other donors' samples. The sample was naive CXCR3- CD8+ T cells from blood. Subset in this sample: CD45RO-CCR7+CD27+CD95- naive CD8+ T cells lacking CXCR3 (TNR3-).

The CDR3 region is CASSPASRGQGTDTQYF. The V call is TRBV4-1, the J call TRBJ2-3; without DNA, the TCRdb call of TRBD1 cannot be checked. The CDR3 is 17 amino acids. Looked up from germline, CDR1 is MGHRA and CDR2 is YSYEKL.